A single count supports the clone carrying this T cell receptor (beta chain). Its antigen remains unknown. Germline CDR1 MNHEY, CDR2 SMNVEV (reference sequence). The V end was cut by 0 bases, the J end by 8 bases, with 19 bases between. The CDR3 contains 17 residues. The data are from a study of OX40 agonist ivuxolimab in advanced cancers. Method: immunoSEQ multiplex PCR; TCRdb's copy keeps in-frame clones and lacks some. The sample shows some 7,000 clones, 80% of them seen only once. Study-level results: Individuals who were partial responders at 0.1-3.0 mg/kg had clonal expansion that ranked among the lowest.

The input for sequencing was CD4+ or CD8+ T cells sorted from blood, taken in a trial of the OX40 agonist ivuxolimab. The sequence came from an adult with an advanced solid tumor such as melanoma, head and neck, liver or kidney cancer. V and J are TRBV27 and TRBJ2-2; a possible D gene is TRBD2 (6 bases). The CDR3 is CASSLSWETSAGGELFF. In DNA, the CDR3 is TGTGCCAGCAGTTTATCATGGGAGACCTCGGCGGGGGGGGAGCTGTTTTTT.